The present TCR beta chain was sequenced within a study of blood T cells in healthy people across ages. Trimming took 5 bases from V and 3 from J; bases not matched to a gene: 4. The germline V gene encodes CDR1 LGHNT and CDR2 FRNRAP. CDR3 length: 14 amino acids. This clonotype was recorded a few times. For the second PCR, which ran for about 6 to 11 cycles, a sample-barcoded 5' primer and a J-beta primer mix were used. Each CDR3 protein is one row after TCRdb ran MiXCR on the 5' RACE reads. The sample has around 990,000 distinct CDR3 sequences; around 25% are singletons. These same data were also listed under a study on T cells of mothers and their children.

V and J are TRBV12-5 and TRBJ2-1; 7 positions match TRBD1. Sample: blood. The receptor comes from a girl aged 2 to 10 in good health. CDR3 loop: CASGPGTDYNEQFF. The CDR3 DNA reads TGTGCTAGTGGTCCCGGGACAGACTACAATGAGCAGTTCTTC.